Listed here are 22 T cell receptor beta chains from one sample, sequenced in a study of post-analysis software for immune sequencing data. Included in the TCR beta cDNA libraries were unique molecular identifiers. Each CDR3 protein gets one entry after TCRdb re-called the PCR reads with MiXCR. The table has 700,000 to 800,000 distinct CDR3 sequences, roughly 30% seen once. These receptors are not linked to any known antigen. The study, taken as a whole, reports: Relative to controls, patients had five TRBV segments at higher frequency, with TRBV5-6, TRBV5-1 and TRBV20-1 among these.

Sequencing was carried out using blood. These receptors came from a girl aged 10 to 17 with multiple sclerosis.

This clonotype was seen more than once but under ten times. The chain combines TRBV20-1 with TRBJ2-5; 12 bases are shared with TRBD2. CDR3 size: 17 residues. Losses at the gene ends were 1 base for V and 4 bases for J; bases not matched to a gene: 10. Germline-derived CDR1 and CDR2 are DFQATT and SNEGSKA (reference sequence). CDR3 region: CSARALAGGPVVETQYF. For the CDR3, the DNA is TGCAGTGCTAGAGCGCTAGCGGGAGGGCCGGTGGTAGAGACCCAGTACTTC.

The V call is TRBV20-1, the J call TRBJ2-7; 7 nucleotides align to TRBD1. CDR3 length: 14 residues. Germline values: CDR1 DFQATT, CDR2 SNEGSKA (reference sequence). The V segment lost 6 bases and the J segment 2 bases; nucleotides outside the gene matches: 10. The CDR3 region is CSALRGTVTYEQYF. For the CDR3, the DNA is TGCAGTGCCCTGCGAGGGACAGTGACCTACGAGCAGTACTTC.

This clonotype was recorded a few times. The chain combines TRBV7-9 with TRBJ1-5; D not resolved. Trimming removed 1 base at V and 9 bases at J, with 7 bases between. Germline V lookup: CDR1 SEHNR, CDR2 FQNEAQ (reference sequence). This CDR3 has 12 amino acids. CDR3 in DNA: TGTGCCAGCAGCTTAGAAGGTTGGCCCCAGCATTTT. Protein product: CASSLEGWPQHF.

In the case of this clonotype: A much larger clone lies a single base off, so this may be a read error. Here the CDR3 reads CASSPEGRTSDTRYF. As DNA, the CDR3 is TGTGCCAGCAGCCCAGAGGGCAGGACATCAGATACGCGGTATTTT. The chain couples TRBV11-2 to TRBJ2-3; D could derive from TRBD1 or TRBD2 (5 bases each). The CDR3 is 15 amino acids. From germline, CDR1 is SGHAT and CDR2 FQNNGV.

This chain uses TRBV24-1 with TRBJ2-3; 10 nucleotides match TRBD1. Near its end, the DNA agrees better with TRBJ2-7, so the J call may be wrong. Germline V gene data show CDR1 as KGHDR and CDR2 as SFDVKD. The CDR3 spans 16 residues. The DNA of the CDR3 is TGTGCCACCAGTGATTTTGGGGACAGGGGAACAGATACGCAGTACTTC. It codes for CATSDFGDRGTDTQYF.

The CDR3 DNA is TGTGCCAGCAGGGAGGGGGGACTTGCCCTCGGGCAGTACTTC. Amino acid sequence: CASREGGLALGQYF. The J gene is TRBJ2-7, the V gene TRBV6-1; D is tentatively TRBD1 or TRBD2 (6 bases each). From germline, CDR1 is MNHNS and CDR2 SASEGT. CDR3 size: 14 residues. The germline V and J ends were trimmed by 6 bases and 9 bases, with 21 bases remaining between them.

The V call is TRBV7-2, the J call TRBJ2-7; 7 nucleotides line up with TRBD2. The CDR3 sequence is 16 residues long. V lost 1 base to trimming and J lost 7 bases; unmatched junction nucleotides: 13. Germline CDR1 and CDR2: SGHTA and FQGNSA. Here the CDR3 reads CASSLDGLAVLGEQYF. The CDR3, as DNA: TGTGCCAGCAGCTTAGATGGTCTAGCGGTCCTGGGTGAGCAGTACTTC.

A single count supports this clonotype. This chain connects TRBV12-3 or TRBV12-4 to TRBJ2-4; 9 nucleotides line up with TRBD1. The junction had 1 base not matched to a gene; V was cut back by 5 bases and J by 5 bases. The CDR3 consists of 13 residues. Here the CDR3 reads CASSRTGENIQYF. CDR3 sequence (DNA): TGTGCCAGCAGTCGGACAGGGGAAAACATTCAGTACTTC.

This clonotype was recorded a few times. This chain connects TRBV12-3 or TRBV12-4 to TRBJ2-5; D ambiguous. Trimming left V 3 bases short and J 6 bases short, with 8 bases between. The CDR3 contains 12 residues. The CDR3 bases are TGTGCCAGCAGTTTTCGATCCAAGACCCAGTACTTC. Protein sequence: CASSFRSKTQYF.

This clonotype was recorded a few times. V usage is TRBV29-1 and J usage is TRBJ2-7; 12 bases fit TRBD1. V shed 4 bases and J 7 bases; nucleotides not matched to a gene: 8. This CDR3 region has 14 residues. Germline CDR1 is SQVTM and CDR2 is ANQGSEA. The CDR3 sequence is CSVVGTGGWGEQYF. The CDR3, as DNA: TGCAGCGTTGTGGGGACAGGGGGCTGGGGTGAGCAGTACTTC.

The rearrangement links TRBV6-5 to TRBJ2-7, with D hard to call. TRBJ2-5 matches the DNA end more closely, so the J call is doubtful. The CDR3 totals 13 residues. CDR1 and CDR2 (germline): MNHEY, SVGAGI. The CDR3 nucleotides read TGTGCCAGCATCCCACCCGGGTGGGAGACCCAGTACTTC. It yields the protein CASIPPGWETQYF.

Details on this clonotype: Here the CDR3 omits its conserved ending phenylalanine or tryptophan, so a read error is the likely source. The rearrangement joins TRBV3-1 to TRBJ2-5; 11 bases line up with TRBD2. Germline lookup yields CDR1 LGHDT and CDR2 YNNKEL (reference sequence). This CDR3 is built from 15 residues. J lost 2 bases, V lost 4 bases, and 3 bases had no gene match. The CDR3 reads CASSPLAGAQETQYC. In nucleotides, the CDR3 is TGTGCCAGCAGCCCACTAGCGGGAGCGCAAGAGACCCAGTACTGC.

The V gene is TRBV19, the J gene TRBJ1-2; D perhaps matches TRBD1 (5 bases). Looked up from germline, CDR1 is LNHDA and CDR2 is SQIVND (reference sequence). Trimming removed 5 bases from V and 9 bases from J, with 16 bases in between. The CDR3 totals 13 residues. The CDR3 is CASSVGAGFRYTF. CDR3 coding DNA: TGTGCCAGTAGTGTCGGGGCAGGATTCCGCTACACCTTC.

V usage is TRBV10-2 and J usage is TRBJ1-2; D is uncertain. The V gene's germline CDR1 is WSHSY and CDR2 SAAADI. V gave up 8 bases and J gave up 5 bases, with 15 bases separating them. The CDR3 has 13 residues. The CDR3 protein is CASESPSGYGYTF. The DNA of the CDR3 is TGCGCCAGCGAGTCTCCCTCAGGATATGGCTACACCTTC.

The rearrangement uses TRBV24-1 and TRBJ2-3, with D uncertain. Germline V gives CDR1 KGHDR, CDR2 SFDVKD. Between the trimmed V and J ends, which lost 1 base and 6 bases, there was a span of 13 bases. The CDR3 is made up of 15 amino acids. The CDR3 loop reads CATSDFRASMDTQYF. DNA for the CDR3: TGTGCCACCAGTGATTTTAGGGCATCAATGGATACGCAGTATTTT.

V and J are TRBV10-3 and TRBJ2-3; 7 nucleotides line up with TRBD1. Per the germline V gene, CDR1 is ENHRY and CDR2 is SYGVKD. Unmatched junction bases numbered 7, after V lost 6 bases and J lost 4 bases. The CDR3 has 14 amino acids. Here the CDR3 reads CAIRPQGWADTQYF. CDR3 coding DNA: TGTGCCATCAGGCCACAGGGGTGGGCAGATACGCAGTATTTT.

The V and J genes are TRBV4-1 and TRBJ1-5; D remains ambiguous. Per germline, CDR1 MGHRA and CDR2 YSYEKL. V shed 4 bases and J shed 4 bases, with 8 bases lying between them. The CDR3 extends over 13 amino acids. CDR3 residues: CASSPTMNQPQHF. In DNA form, the CDR3 reads TGCGCCAGCAGCCCAACTATGAATCAGCCCCAGCATTTT.

To note about this clonotype: A read error may account for a junction end that differs from germline. The genes are TRBV7-9 and TRBJ2-7; TRBD2 agrees at 8 bases. Germline V gene lookup returns CDR1 SEHNR and CDR2 FQNEAQ (reference sequence). The CDR3 is made up of 15 amino acids. As DNA, the CDR3 is TGTGCCAGCAGCTTAGACGGCACTAGCGGCTACGGGCAGTACTTC. Amino acid sequence: CASSLDGTSGYGQYF. Using reference TRBV7-9 and TRBJ2-7 for the parts outside the CDR3, the full variable domain is DTGVSQNPRHKITKRGQNVTFRCDPISEHNRLYWYRQTLGQGPEFLTYFQNEAQLEKSRLLSDRFSAERPKGSFSTLEIQRTEQGDSAMYLCASSLDGTSGYGQYFGPGTRLTVT.

This rearrangement joins TRBV20-1 to TRBJ1-1; maybe TRBD1 (5 bases). Between the trimmed V and J ends, which lost 6 bases and 1 base, there was a span of 15 bases. Germline CDR1 DFQATT, CDR2 SNEGSKA (reference sequence). The CDR3 is 14 residues long. CDR3 sequence reads: CSAKIPGPNTEAFF. DNA for the CDR3: TGCAGTGCCAAGATTCCGGGGCCGAACACTGAAGCTTTCTTT.

In its sample, this clonotype was seen a few times. The chain uses TRBV25-1 and TRBJ2-5; 12 bases align to TRBD2. The CDR3 runs to 15 residues. V was clipped by 10 bases and J by 4 bases; unmatched bases: 10. In germline, CDR1 is MGHDK, CDR2 SYGVNS. The CDR3 DNA is TGTGCCACCCAGCTAGCGGGAGGGCCTCGAGAGACCCAGTACTTC. Its protein is CATQLAGGPRETQYF.

This sequence joins TRBV2 and TRBJ2-5, with D possibly TRBD2 on 6 matching bases. CDR1 is SNHLY, CDR2 FYNNEI, per germline. The germline V and J ends were trimmed by 4 bases and 4 bases, with 13 bases remaining between them. This CDR3 comprises 14 residues. The CDR3 loop is CASSVGSGRETQYF. The CDR3 coding sequence is TGTGCCAGCAGTGTCGGGAGTGGAAGAGAGACCCAGTACTTC.

The J gene is TRBJ2-7, the V gene TRBV10-2; 7 positions match TRBD2. After removal of 0 bases from V and 2 bases from J, the junction contained 4 bases not matched to a gene. The length of the CDR3 is 15 residues. The V gene's germline CDR1 is WSHSY and CDR2 SAAADI. The CDR3 sequence is CASSESQAGTYEQYF. The CDR3 nucleotides read TGCGCCAGCAGTGAGTCCCAAGCGGGGACCTACGAGCAGTACTTC.